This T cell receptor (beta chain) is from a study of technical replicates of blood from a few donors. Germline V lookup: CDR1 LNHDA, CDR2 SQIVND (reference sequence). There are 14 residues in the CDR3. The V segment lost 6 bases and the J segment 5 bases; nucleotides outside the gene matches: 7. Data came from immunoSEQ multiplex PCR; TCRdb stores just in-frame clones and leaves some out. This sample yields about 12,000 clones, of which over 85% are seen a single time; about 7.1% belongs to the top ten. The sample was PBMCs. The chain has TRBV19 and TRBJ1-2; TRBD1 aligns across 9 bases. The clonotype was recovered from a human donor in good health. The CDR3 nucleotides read TGTGCCAGTAGGGGGACAGGGACTGGGTATGGCTACACCTTC. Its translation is CASRGTGTGYGYTF.